The source of this T cell receptor beta chain is a study of identifying expanded T cells in peripheral blood. Data came from immunoSEQ multiplex PCR; TCRdb stores just in-frame clones and leaves some out. Of 100,000 or so clones detected, about 89% appear once; the ten largest clones hold about 17%. The CDR3 is 16 residues long. V was shortened by 10 bases and J by 1 base, with 19 bases between the two germline ends. Per the germline V gene, CDR1 is SNHLY and CDR2 is FYNNEI. The sample taken for sequencing was blood. This clonotype originated in a person aged 18 to 70 in good health. The chain links TRBV2 to TRBJ2-2, with D maybe TRBD2 (6 bases). CDR3: CAIPSPGGENTGELFF. The CDR3 DNA reads as TGTGCCATCCCATCCCCGGGCGGGGAGAACACCGGGGAGCTGTTTTTT.